A selection of T cell receptor beta chains follows, all from one sample in a study of prognosis after radiotherapy for stage I lung cancer. TCRdb passed the multiplex PCR reads through MiXCR, listing each CDR3 protein once. The sample lists about 14,000 distinct CDR3 sequences, around a quarter seen once, with approximately 11% in the top ten. The sample here was PBMCs, taken before or after stereotactic body radiation therapy (not recorded which). Receptor source: a donor over 45 with non-small cell lung cancer. Each CDR3 is given with its conserved first and last residue. The D gene is left open where the match is weak. The size entry is marked missing in some rows and otherwise reads once, few, many or a size class.

abundance,j_gene,v_gene,d_gene,CDR3nt,CDR3aa
many,TRBJ2-5,TRBV5-1,.,TGCGCCAGCAGCTGGAACCAAGAGACCCAGTACTTC,CASSWNQETQYF
many,TRBJ1-2,TRBV28,TRBD1,TGTGCCAGCGGGTCCGGGACAGGGTATACCTATGGCTACACCTTC,CASGSGTGYTYGYTF
many,TRBJ1-4,TRBV5-5,.,TGTGCCAGCAGCATCGTGGGGCCTCGGAATGAAAAACTGTTTTTT,CASSIVGPRNEKLFF
many,TRBJ1-2,TRBV20-1,.,TGCAGTGCTAGGACCGGGCCTCGAGCCTCAGGGGCTGGCTACACCTTC,CSARTGPRASGAGYTF
medium-sized,TRBJ1-1,TRBV5-1,.,TGCGCCAGCAGCTCTCGGACTGTGTCGAACACTGAAGCTTTCTTT,CASSSRTVSNTEAFF
medium-sized,TRBJ2-7,TRBV12-5,.,TGTGCTAGTGGGTCAGGTTTCGAGCAGTACTTC,CASGSGFEQYF
many,TRBJ1-5,TRBV4-1,.,TGCGCCAGCAGCCAAACTGGGCAGGGGATCAATCAGCCCCAGCATTTT,CASSQTGQGINQPQHF
few,TRBJ2-1,TRBV5-4,TRBD2,TGTGCCAGCAGCTTGGATCTGGCGGGAGTTTACAATGAGCAGTTCTTC,CASSLDLAGVYNEQFF
many,TRBJ2-7,TRBV24-1,.,TGTGCCACCAGTGATTTTACTAGCAACGAGCAGTACTTC,CATSDFTSNEQYF
many,TRBJ2-2,TRBV11-3,.,TGTGCCAGCAGCTTAGGGGCGCCCACCGGGGAGCTGTTTTTT,CASSLGAPTGELFF
many,TRBJ2-7,TRBV20-1,TRBD1,TGCAGTCCGCTAGTGAGGCGACAGGGCCCCTACGAGCAGTACTTC,CSPLVRRQGPYEQYF
.,TRBJ1-6,TRBV6-4,.,TGTGTCAGCCGGGTCCAGCTCAATTCACCACTCCACTTT,CVSRVQLNSPLHF
.,TRBJ2-3,TRBV7-9,TRBD2,TGTGCCAGCAGAGCGGACGGGACTAGAAGCACAGATACACAGTATTTT,CASRADGTRSTDTQYF
many,TRBJ2-3,TRBV7-8,TRBD2,TGTGCCAGCAGCCTGCTAGCGGGAGTCATAGATACGCAGTATTTT,CASSLLAGVIDTQYF
medium-sized,TRBJ2-6,TRBV9,.,TGTGCCAGCAGCTCCCATCAGTCTGGGGCCAACGTCCTGACTTTC,CASSSHQSGANVLTF
.,TRBJ2-7,TRBV20-1,.,TGCAGTGATAATGACAGATTCTACGAGCAGTACTTC,CSDNDRFYEQYF
medium-sized,TRBJ2-7,TRBV5-1,.,TGCGCCAGCAGCGATCCGGGTCCTTACGAGCAGTACTTC,CASSDPGPYEQYF
many,TRBJ1-1,TRBV7-3,.,TGTGCCAGCGGCAAGACAGCGAACACTGAAGCTTTCTTT,CASGKTANTEAFF
medium-sized,TRBJ2-1,TRBV4-1,TRBD2,TGCGCCAGCAGCCCACTAGCGGGAGAGAAGGATGAGCAGTTCTTC,CASSPLAGEKDEQFF
large,TRBJ2-5,TRBV30,.,TGTGCCTGGAGTGTGGGCGGGGTCCTTGAGACCCAGTACTTC,CAWSVGGVLETQYF
many,TRBJ2-7,TRBV2,.,TGTGCCAGCAGTGATGAGAACTACGAGCAGTACTTC,CASSDENYEQYF
many,TRBJ2-1,TRBV4-2,TRBD1,TGTGCCAGCAGCCGAGGACAGGGGGACGAGCAGTTCTTC,CASSRGQGDEQFF
.,TRBJ2-7,TRBV7-2,.,TGTGCCAGCAGCTGCAGGTGGTCCCGAGGGGACTACGAGCAGTACTTC,CASSCRWSRGDYEQYF
many,TRBJ2-6,TRBV19,TRBD1,TGTGCCAGTAGTATAGACGCCGGGACAGGACCTTATGAGGCCAACGTCCTGACTTTC,CASSIDAGTGPYEANVLTF
.,TRBJ2-3,TRBV18,.,TGTGCCAGCTCACCACCCGGGAGAGGCACAGATACGCAGTATTTT,CASSPPGRGTDTQYF
many,TRBJ2-7,TRBV9,.,TGTGCCAGCAGCGTAGACGGGGATTCCTACGAGCAGTACTTC,CASSVDGDSYEQYF
many,TRBJ1-5,TRBV19,.,TGTGCCAGTAGTATAGGGGCTGCGGCCCAGCATTTT,CASSIGAAAQHF
many,TRBJ2-7,TRBV6-5,.,TGTGCCAGCAGTTACTTGGGGTCCGAGCAGTACTTC,CASSYLGSEQYF
many,TRBJ2-7,TRBV20-1,TRBD2,TGCAGTGCCGGGGAAGCTAGCGGCTCCTACGAGCAGTACTTC,CSAGEASGSYEQYF
many,TRBJ1-3,TRBV7-6,.,TGTGCCAGCAGCCTACAGGGAAACACCATATATTTT,CASSLQGNTIYF
many,TRBJ2-1,TRBV19,.,TGTGCCAGTAGTTTCCTCCCGGCTAGCCACCGTTACAATGAGCAGTTCTTC,CASSFLPASHRYNEQFF
many,TRBJ2-7,TRBV19,TRBD2,TGTGCCAGTAGTACGGGGACTAGCGGACCTCTCTCCTACGAGCAGTACTTC,CASSTGTSGPLSYEQYF
medium-sized,TRBJ1-1,TRBV20-1,.,TGCAGTCGAATGCCCAGGGGAAGGATGAACACTGAAGCTTTCTTT,CSRMPRGRMNTEAFF
medium-sized,TRBJ2-7,TRBV19,TRBD2,TGTGCCAGTACCTCAGGATCAGCGGGAGTTCGAGGGAGGTCCTACGAGCAGTACTTC,CASTSGSAGVRGRSYEQYF
medium-sized,TRBJ2-3,TRBV28,.,TGTGCCAGCAGTTTTCGGACAATGGGAGATACGCAGTATTTT,CASSFRTMGDTQYF
many,TRBJ1-1,TRBV5-4,.,TGTGCCAGCAGCTTGCCCTTTGGGGGTCGTACTGAAGCTTTCTTT,CASSLPFGGRTEAFF
medium-sized,TRBJ2-7,TRBV5-1,.,TGCGCCAGCAGCTTGAACTCCTACGAGCAGTACTTC,CASSLNSYEQYF
many,TRBJ2-1,TRBV9,.,TGTGCCAGCAGCGTAACTAGCAGCTTCTACAATGAGCAGTTCTTC,CASSVTSSFYNEQFF
medium-sized,TRBJ2-1,TRBV5-1,.,TGCGCCAGCAGCTTAACCGGGAGCTACGAGCAGTTCTTC,CASSLTGSYEQFF
many,TRBJ2-5,TRBV5-1,.,TGCGCCAGCACCAGGACACCTCAAGAGACCCAGTACTTC,CASTRTPQETQYF
many,TRBJ2-7,TRBV3-1,.,TGTGCCAGCATGGCCTCCTCCTACGAGCAGTACTTC,CASMASSYEQYF